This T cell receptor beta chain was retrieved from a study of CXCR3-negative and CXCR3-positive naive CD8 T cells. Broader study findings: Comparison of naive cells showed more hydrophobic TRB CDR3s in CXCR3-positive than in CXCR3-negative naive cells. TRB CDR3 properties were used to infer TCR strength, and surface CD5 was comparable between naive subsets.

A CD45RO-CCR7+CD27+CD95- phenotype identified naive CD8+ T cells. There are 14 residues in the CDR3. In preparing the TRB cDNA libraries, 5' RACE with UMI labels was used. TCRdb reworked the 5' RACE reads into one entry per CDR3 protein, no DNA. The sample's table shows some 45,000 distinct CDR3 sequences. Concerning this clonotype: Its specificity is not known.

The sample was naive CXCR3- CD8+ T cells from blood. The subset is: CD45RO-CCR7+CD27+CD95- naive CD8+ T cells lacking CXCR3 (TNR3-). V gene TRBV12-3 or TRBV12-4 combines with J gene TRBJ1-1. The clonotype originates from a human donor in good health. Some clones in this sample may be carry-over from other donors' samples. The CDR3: CASSPSLMNTEAFF.